The clone carrying this T cell receptor (beta chain) was recorded a few times. These data come from a study of blood T cells in healthy people across ages. Study-level information: Capturing about one barcoded beta molecule per two T cells was achieved by template switching.

Alongside a J-beta primer mix, a sample-barcoded 5' primer served in a second PCR lasting roughly 7 to 12 cycles. TCRdb reprocessed the 5' RACE reads with MiXCR, giving one entry per CDR3 protein. The table has around 1,900,000 distinct CDR3 sequences, roughly two fifths seen once. The J segment lost 0 bases and the V segment lost 5 bases, leaving 4 bases of the junction unmatched. The CDR3 extends over 15 amino acids. The germline V gene encodes CDR1 SQVTM and CDR2 ANQGSEA. The sequence was collected from a human donor in good health. The sample comprised blood. This chain uses TRBV29-1 with TRBJ2-3; 11 positions agree with TRBD2. The CDR3 is CSVRGTSGSTDTQYF. The CDR3 region has the DNA TGCAGCGTTCGGGGGACTAGCGGAAGCACAGATACGCAGTATTTT.